The 26 T cell receptor beta chains below all came from one sample that was sequenced in a study of cytomegalovirus exposure and HLA in healthy donors. This PCR relied on a set of 60 Vbeta primers and 13 Jbeta primers. TCRdb's table, derived via immunoSEQ multiplex PCR, lists solely in-frame clones and lacks some. In the table there are some 200,000 clones, around 88% of which are singletons. The source material was PBMCs. The source of these receptors is a young woman in good health and CMV-seronegative.

V and J are TRBV4-1 and TRBJ1-2; D is uncertain. V was trimmed by 0 bases and J by 5 bases, leaving 7 bases between them. This CDR3 spans 13 amino acids. In germline, CDR1 is MGHRA, CDR2 YSYEKL. CDR3 sequence reads: CASSQETIYGYTF. The CDR3 DNA reads as TGCGCCAGCAGCCAAGAGACTATTTATGGCTACACCTTC.

The chain recombines TRBV19 with TRBJ2-5; weak D call: TRBD1 (5 bases). Looked up from germline, CDR1 is LNHDA and CDR2 is SQIVND (reference sequence). Trimming stripped 3 bases from V and 0 bases from J, with 8 bases between. This CDR3 comprises 14 residues. The DNA of the CDR3 is TGTGCCAGTAGTATGTCCAGGGACCAAGAGACCCAGTACTTC. As protein: CASSMSRDQETQYF.

The chain has TRBV7-3 and TRBJ2-7, with TRBD2 as a possible D gene (7 bases). The CDR3 is made up of 15 amino acids. V lost 2 bases to trimming and J lost 2 bases, with 13 bases between them. The germline gives CDR1 SGHTA, CDR2 FQGTGA. The chain's CDR3 is CASSLEGGVAYEQYF. The CDR3 nucleotides are TGTGCCAGCAGCTTAGAGGGGGGGGTCGCCTACGAGCAGTACTTC.

The chain uses TRBV5-8 and TRBJ2-1; 7 bases align to TRBD1. Germline CDR1 SGHTS, CDR2 YDEGEE. V trimming: 6 bases; J trimming: 6 bases; junction bases outside the gene matches: 18. This CDR3 has 17 amino acids. The CDR3 reads CASTRMGWGHRGNEQFF. CDR3 sequence (DNA): TGTGCCAGCACCCGGATGGGGTGGGGGCACAGGGGCAATGAGCAGTTCTTC.

The chain uses TRBV2 and TRBJ1-2; D gene uncertain. Germline CDR1 and CDR2: SNHLY and FYNNEI. CDR3 length: 13 amino acids. V lost 5 bases to trimming and J lost 8 bases, with 15 bases between them. The CDR3 DNA sequence: TGTGCCAGCAGTCCCGATCAGGCTGGGGGCTACACCTTC. Its translation is CASSPDQAGGYTF.

The CDR3 bases are TGTGCCAGTAGTATAAGAGGTGAGCAGTTCTTC. Protein: CASSIRGEQFF. This chain uses TRBV19 with TRBJ2-1; D remains ambiguous. Germline V lookup: CDR1 LNHDA, CDR2 SQIVND (reference sequence). V shed 2 bases and J shed 9 bases, with 5 bases lying between them. CDR3 length: 11 residues.

The V call is TRBV14, the J call TRBJ1-1, with 7 bases identical to TRBD1. From germline, CDR1 is SGHDN and CDR2 FVKESK. This CDR3 is 14 amino acids long. V lost 8 bases and J lost 5; bases outside the gene matches: 11. The CDR3 DNA is TGTGCCAGCTCGGAATGGACAGGAAAGACTGAAGCTTTCTTT. This translates into CASSEWTGKTEAFF.

The genes are TRBV5-8 and TRBJ2-5, with TRBD2 matching 9 bases. J lost 5 bases, V lost 0 bases, and 5 bases had no gene match. CDR1 and CDR2 from the germline V gene are SGHTS and YDEGEE. CDR3 length: 15 residues. CDR3 loop: CASSLGLAVGETQYF. The CDR3 DNA is TGTGCCAGCAGCTTGGGACTAGCGGTGGGGGAGACCCAGTACTTC.

In its sample, this clone was seen a few times. This rearrangement joins TRBV6-4 to TRBJ2-3, with 8 nucleotides matching TRBD2. Trimming removed 0 bases from V and 0 bases from J; junction bases left unmatched: 2. The CDR3 is made up of 16 amino acids. The V gene's germline CDR1 is MRHNA and CDR2 SNTAGT. This chain's CDR3 is CASSDSAGGSTDTQYF. In DNA form, the CDR3 reads TGTGCCAGCAGTGACTCGGCGGGGGGTAGCACAGATACGCAGTATTTT.

In nucleotides, the CDR3 is TGTGCCAGCTCACCAAAGCGGGAGCAGTTCTTC. Translated, it gives CASSPKREQFF. This sequence joins TRBV18 and TRBJ2-1; a possible D gene is TRBD2 (5 bases). The CDR3 length is 11 residues. Looked up from germline, CDR1 is KGHSH and CDR2 is LQKENI. V lost 2 bases and J lost 10, with 6 bases in between.

V gene TRBV4-3 combines with J gene TRBJ2-5, with 7 bases matching TRBD1. V shed 3 bases, J shed 1 base, and the junction held 8 bases outside the gene matches. Germline V gene lookup returns CDR1 LGHNA and CDR2 YSLEER. The CDR3 totals 16 residues. The CDR3 sequence: CASSQNYDRAQETQYF. The CDR3 region has the DNA TGCGCCAGCAGCCAGAACTACGACAGGGCCCAAGAGACCCAGTACTTC.

The chain has TRBV4-3 and TRBJ1-2; 7 nucleotides agree with TRBD1. This CDR3 is 17 amino acids long. The germline gives CDR1 LGHNA, CDR2 YSLEER. V lost 1 base, J lost 0 bases, and 8 bases stayed unmatched. The CDR3 here is CASSQGPRQGTNYGYTF. The DNA for the CDR3 is TGCGCCAGCAGCCAAGGTCCCCGACAGGGAACTAACTATGGCTACACCTTC.

V gene TRBV5-4 combines with J gene TRBJ1-5; D is perhaps TRBD1 (5 bases). The CDR3 extends over 13 amino acids. The germline CDR1 and CDR2 sequences are SGHNT and YYREEE (reference sequence). With 4 bases removed from V and 5 bases from J, the gap between germline ends came to 10 bases. The CDR3 sequence is CASSQDTDQPQHF. The CDR3 DNA reads as TGTGCCAGCAGCCAGGACACTGATCAGCCCCAGCATTTT.

Concerning this clone itself: The sample contains more than one DNA sequence encoding this CDR3. The chain combines TRBV6-6 with TRBJ2-5; 7 nucleotides match TRBD2. V lost 5 bases and J lost 5; bases outside the gene matches: 2. Germline CDR1 reads MNHNY; CDR2 reads SVGAGI (reference sequence). CDR3 length: 12 amino acids. The CDR3 loop is CASSSGEETQYF. CDR3 in DNA: TGTGCCAGCAGTAGCGGGGAGGAGACCCAGTACTTC.

The rearrangement joins TRBV5-1 to TRBJ1-1, with TRBD1 matching 10 bases. There are 17 residues in the CDR3. Per germline, CDR1 SGHRS and CDR2 YFSETQ. After removal of 3 bases from V and 1 base from J, the junction contained 9 bases not matched to a gene. The CDR3 here is CASSYRGQGSSNTEAFF. CDR3 in DNA: TGCGCCAGCAGCTACCGGGGACAGGGGTCTTCGAACACTGAAGCTTTCTTT.

The chain is built from TRBV7-2 and TRBJ1-1; D gene ambiguous. The CDR3 contains 14 residues. CDR1 and CDR2 from the germline V gene are SGHTA and FQGNSA. Trimming removed 4 bases from V and 6 bases from J, with 15 bases in between. The CDR3 DNA is TGTGCCAGCAGCTACCGACGAGGGCAGGCTGAAGCTTTCTTT. Its protein is CASSYRRGQAEAFF.

This clone was seen a handful of times. The rearrangement links TRBV7-2 to TRBJ1-2; 7 nucleotides match TRBD1. The CDR3 has 14 residues. Trimming at V came to 2 bases and at J to 3 bases, leaving 3 bases not matched to a gene. The germline V gene has CDR1 SGHTA and CDR2 FQGNSA. CDR3 residues: CASSLTRGDYGYTF. The DNA for the CDR3 is TGTGCCAGCAGCTTAACCAGGGGGGACTATGGCTACACCTTC.

The rearrangement joins TRBV10-2 to TRBJ2-1; 13 bases match TRBD2. CDR3 length: 14 residues. CDR1 WSHSY and CDR2 SAAADI come from the germline V gene. J gave up 9 bases and V 5 bases, and 4 bases lay outside the gene matches. In nucleotides, the CDR3 is TGCGCCAGCAGTCTACTAGCGGGGGGGCGTGAGCAGTTCTTC. Protein: CASSLLAGGREQFF.

This CDR3 reads CASRQGRGAEAFF. The CDR3 DNA is TGTGCCAGCAGACAGGGGCGAGGCGCTGAAGCTTTCTTT. The chain uses TRBV6-5 and TRBJ1-1, with 7 bases fitting TRBD1. Trimming at V came to 6 bases and at J to 6 bases, leaving 7 bases not matched to a gene. Germline CDR1 is MNHEY and CDR2 is SVGAGI. The CDR3 length is 13 residues.

The V and J genes are TRBV15 and TRBJ1-4; D is unclear. The CDR3 has 12 amino acids. The V end was cut by 4 bases, the J end by 16 bases, with 16 bases between. Germline values: CDR1 LNHNV, CDR2 YYDKDF (reference sequence). The CDR3 sequence: CATSNPFGDTFF. CDR3 nucleotides: TGTGCCACCAGCAACCCCTTCGGTGATACGTTTTTT.

The chain couples TRBV11-3 to TRBJ2-3, with D possibly TRBD2 on 5 matching bases. Trimming pared 5 bases from V and 5 bases from J, leaving 14 bases between. CDR3 length: 14 amino acids. Germline lookup yields CDR1 SGHNT and CDR2 YENEEA. The CDR3 DNA reads TGTGCCAGCAGCCCTGGAGGTGGAAAAGATACGCAGTATTTT. This encodes CASSPGGGKDTQYF.

V gene TRBV19 combines with J gene TRBJ2-7; TRBD2 is a possible D gene (5 bases). The CDR3 has 16 amino acids. Between the trimmed V and J ends, which lost 6 bases and 0 bases, there was a span of 18 bases. Germline V gives CDR1 LNHDA, CDR2 SQIVND (reference sequence). The CDR3 DNA follows: TGTGCCAGTAGCCAAGTAGGAGGACCTAGCTCCTACGAGCAGTACTTC. Protein sequence: CASSQVGGPSSYEQYF. Drawing the rest from reference TRBV19 and TRBJ2-7, the complete variable domain is DGGITQSPKYLFRKEGQNVTLSCEQNLNHDAMYWYRQDPGQGLRLIYYSQIVNDFQKGDIAEGYSVSREKKESFPLTVTSAQKNPTAFYLCASSQVGGPSSYEQYFGPGTRLTVT.

The chain is built from TRBV4-1 and TRBJ2-1, with 10 nucleotides matching TRBD2. After removal of 4 bases from V and 6 bases from J, the junction contained 6 bases not matched to a gene. The V gene's germline CDR1 is MGHRA and CDR2 YSYEKL. This CDR3 has 15 residues. CDR3 region: CASSRPGTSVNEQFF. The CDR3 bases are TGCGCCAGCAGCCGTCCCGGGACTAGCGTCAATGAGCAGTTCTTC.

The rearrangement joins TRBV7-9 to TRBJ2-5; 11 bases align to TRBD2. V dropped 0 bases and J dropped 4; count of bases not matched to a gene: 7. The CDR3 runs to 17 residues. CDR1 is SEHNR, CDR2 FQNEAQ, per germline (reference sequence). DNA of the CDR3: TGTGCCAGCAGCTTAGCTAGCGGGAGGGCCGGAGGAGAGACCCAGTACTTC. It is translated as CASSLASGRAGGETQYF.

The chain links TRBV7-2 to TRBJ2-5, with 11 bases fitting TRBD2. The CDR3 runs 16 residues. The V gene's germline CDR1 is SGHTA and CDR2 FQGNSA. Losses at the gene ends were 4 bases for V and 4 bases for J; bases not matched to a gene: 8. The CDR3 bases are TGTGCCAGCAGCTCTGCACCACTAGCGGGGGTAGAGACCCAGTACTTC. It specifies CASSSAPLAGVETQYF.

This chain uses TRBV4-3 with TRBJ2-2; no reliable D call. Germline-derived CDR1 and CDR2 are LGHNA and YSLEER. V lost 0 bases, J lost 3 bases, and 11 bases lay in between. This CDR3 comprises 16 residues. In DNA form, the CDR3 reads TGCGCCAGCAGCCAAGATGACTTTCGGTACACCGGGGAGCTGTTTTTT. Its protein product is CASSQDDFRYTGELFF.